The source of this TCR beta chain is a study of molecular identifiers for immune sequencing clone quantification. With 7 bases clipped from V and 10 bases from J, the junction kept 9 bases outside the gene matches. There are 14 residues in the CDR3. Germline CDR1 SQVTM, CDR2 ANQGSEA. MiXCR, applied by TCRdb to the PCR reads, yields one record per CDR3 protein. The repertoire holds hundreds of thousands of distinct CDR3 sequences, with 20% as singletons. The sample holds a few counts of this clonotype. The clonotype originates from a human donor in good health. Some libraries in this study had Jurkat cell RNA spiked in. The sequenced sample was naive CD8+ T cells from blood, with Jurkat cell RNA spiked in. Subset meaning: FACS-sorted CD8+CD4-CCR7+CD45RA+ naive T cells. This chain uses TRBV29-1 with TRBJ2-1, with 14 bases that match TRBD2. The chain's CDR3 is CSGETSGRANEQFF. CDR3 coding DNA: TGCAGCGGAGAGACTAGCGGGAGGGCGAACGAGCAGTTCTTC.